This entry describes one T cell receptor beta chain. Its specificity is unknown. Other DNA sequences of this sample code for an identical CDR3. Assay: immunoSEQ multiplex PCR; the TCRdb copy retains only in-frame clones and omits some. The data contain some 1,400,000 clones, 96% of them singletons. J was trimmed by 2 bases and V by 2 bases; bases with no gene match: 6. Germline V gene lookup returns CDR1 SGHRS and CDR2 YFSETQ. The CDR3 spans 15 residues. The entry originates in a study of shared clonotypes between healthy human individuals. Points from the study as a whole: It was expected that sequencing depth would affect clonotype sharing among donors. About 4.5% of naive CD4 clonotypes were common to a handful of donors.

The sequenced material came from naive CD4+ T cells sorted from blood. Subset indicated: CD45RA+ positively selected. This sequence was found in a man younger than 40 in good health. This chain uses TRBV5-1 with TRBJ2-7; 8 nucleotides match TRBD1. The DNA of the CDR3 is TGCGCCAGCAGCTTACTCGGGACAGGAGCCTACGAGCAGTACTTC. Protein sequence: CASSLLGTGAYEQYF.